A selection of T cell receptor beta chains follows, all from one sample in a study of blood T cell repertoires in COVID-19. This table comes from immunoSEQ multiplex PCR, and its TCRdb copy is limited to in-frame clones, with some not included. Counted here are 250,000 or so clones, approximately 84% occurring once; the ten biggest clones make up about 4%. Sequencing was carried out using peripheral blood. The receptor source for this set is a man aged 45-65 years with acute or convalescent COVID-19. Each CDR3 is given with its conserved first and last residue. A D gene is named only where the DNA matches it firmly. Clone size appears in some rows only: once, few, many, or a class for an expanded clone.

v_gene: TRBV19
abundance: NA
d_gene: NA
j_gene: TRBJ1-2
CDR3nt: TGTGCCAGTAGTATCCCTCGGGGAGCAGCTAACTATGGCTACACCTTC
CDR3aa: CASSIPRGAANYGYTF

v_gene: TRBV7-3
abundance: few
d_gene: NA
j_gene: TRBJ1-2
CDR3nt: TGTGCCAGCAGCGCCCCGCGGGGGGCCCCGGAGGGAGGCTACACCTTC
CDR3aa: CASSAPRGAPEGGYTF

v_gene: TRBV9
abundance: NA
d_gene: NA
j_gene: TRBJ1-2
CDR3nt: TGTGCCAGCAGCGTAGCGCCGGCTAACTATGGCTACACCTTC
CDR3aa: CASSVAPANYGYTF

v_gene: TRBV7-8
abundance: NA
d_gene: TRBD1
j_gene: TRBJ1-5
CDR3nt: TGTGCCAGCAGCAGTATTCGGGGGACAGGGCCATCAGCCCAGCATTTT
CDR3aa: CASSSIRGTGPSAQHF

v_gene: TRBV6-5
abundance: NA
d_gene: NA
j_gene: TRBJ1-1
CDR3nt: TGTGCCAGCAGTTCCCAGGGAGGCAGGATTGGTACGGGAGCTTTCTTT
CDR3aa: CASSSQGGRIGTGAFF

v_gene: TRBV5-1
abundance: NA
d_gene: NA
j_gene: TRBJ2-7
CDR3nt: TGCGCCAGCAAAACTGCGGCGGGGTCCTACGAGCAGTACTTC
CDR3aa: CASKTAAGSYEQYF

v_gene: TRBV6-1
abundance: NA
d_gene: TRBD1
j_gene: TRBJ1-5
CDR3nt: TGTGCCAGCAGCGAATATCCGGGACAGGGTGGGAAGCCCCAGCATTTT
CDR3aa: CASSEYPGQGGKPQHF

v_gene: TRBV19
abundance: few
d_gene: TRBD1
j_gene: TRBJ1-2
CDR3nt: TGTGCCAGTAGTTCGCGACAGGGAGGTAGCTATGGCTACACCTTC
CDR3aa: CASSSRQGGSYGYTF

v_gene: TRBV3-1/TRBV3-2
abundance: NA
d_gene: NA
j_gene: TRBJ2-7
CDR3nt: TGTGCCAGCAGCCAAGTGGACTTCGTAGAGCAGTACTTC
CDR3aa: CASSQVDFVEQYF

v_gene: TRBV6-1
abundance: NA
d_gene: TRBD1
j_gene: TRBJ1-1
CDR3nt: TGTGCCAGCAGTGACCTCGGGACCTTCAGGGGGACTCATGAAGCTTTCTTT
CDR3aa: CASSDLGTFRGTHEAFF

v_gene: TRBV7-9
abundance: NA
d_gene: NA
j_gene: TRBJ1-2
CDR3nt: TGTGCCAGCAGCTTTCCCGGGGGAAACTATGGCTACACCTTC
CDR3aa: CASSFPGGNYGYTF

v_gene: TRBV6-5
abundance: NA
d_gene: TRBD2
j_gene: TRBJ2-1
CDR3nt: TGTGCCAGCAGTCTAGCGGGGGGGTTTGATGAGCAGTTCTTC
CDR3aa: CASSLAGGFDEQFF

v_gene: TRBV28
abundance: NA
d_gene: NA
j_gene: TRBJ1-6
CDR3nt: TGTGCCAGCAGTCGACCCGTTCGGGAACCACCGAATTCACCCCTCCACTTT
CDR3aa: CASSRPVREPPNSPLHF

v_gene: TRBV11-3
abundance: NA
d_gene: TRBD1
j_gene: TRBJ1-2
CDR3nt: TGTGCCAGCAGCTCCTACGGGGGACAGGGGAACTATGGCTACACCTTC
CDR3aa: CASSSYGGQGNYGYTF

v_gene: TRBV19
abundance: few
d_gene: NA
j_gene: TRBJ1-6
CDR3nt: TGTGCCAGTAGCTCCCCCAGGGCACCCCTCCACTTT
CDR3aa: CASSSPRAPLHF

v_gene: TRBV5-4
abundance: NA
d_gene: NA
j_gene: TRBJ1-6
CDR3nt: TGTGCCAGCAGCCCCTCGGTGGACTCGGCTAATTCACCCCTCCACTTT
CDR3aa: CASSPSVDSANSPLHF

v_gene: TRBV27
abundance: NA
d_gene: TRBD2
j_gene: TRBJ2-1
CDR3nt: TGTGCCAGCAGCTCGGGGGGGAGCTCCTACAATGAGCAGTTCTTC
CDR3aa: CASSSGGSSYNEQFF

v_gene: TRBV7-9
abundance: NA
d_gene: NA
j_gene: TRBJ1-5
CDR3nt: TGTGCCAGCAGCCCCGGTCGAGTCGGGAGCAATCAGCCCCAGCATTTT
CDR3aa: CASSPGRVGSNQPQHF

v_gene: TRBV2
abundance: NA
d_gene: TRBD2
j_gene: TRBJ2-1
CDR3nt: TGTGCCAGCAGTGAACTAGCGGGAAAACTCAATGAGCAGTTCTTC
CDR3aa: CASSELAGKLNEQFF

v_gene: TRBV5-5
abundance: few
d_gene: TRBD2
j_gene: TRBJ2-7
CDR3nt: TGTGCCAGCAGACTAGCGGGAGGGCGGTACGAGCAGTACTTC
CDR3aa: CASRLAGGRYEQYF

v_gene: TRBV18
abundance: NA
d_gene: TRBD2
j_gene: TRBJ2-4
CDR3nt: TGTGCCAGCTCACCACCGACTAGCGGGAGGACCGGGGTGGGCATTCAGTACTTC
CDR3aa: CASSPPTSGRTGVGIQYF

v_gene: TRBV19
abundance: NA
d_gene: NA
j_gene: TRBJ1-5
CDR3nt: TGTGCCAGTAGTATACGGCCACAGGGTTATAGCAATCAGCCCCAGCATTTT
CDR3aa: CASSIRPQGYSNQPQHF

v_gene: TRBV5-4
abundance: NA
d_gene: NA
j_gene: TRBJ2-1
CDR3nt: TGTGCCAGCAGCTTGGGGTTCGGGCAAGCGGTTATCTACAATGAGCAGTTCTTC
CDR3aa: CASSLGFGQAVIYNEQFF

v_gene: TRBV6-6
abundance: few
d_gene: TRBD1
j_gene: TRBJ2-7
CDR3nt: TGTGCCAGCAGCCCCCTGACAGGGAAGTACGAGCAGTACTTC
CDR3aa: CASSPLTGKYEQYF

v_gene: TRBV24-1
abundance: NA
d_gene: NA
j_gene: TRBJ2-3
CDR3nt: TGTGCGACCCAGGGAAGGTCTGGAGATACGCAGTATTTT
CDR3aa: CATQGRSGDTQYF

v_gene: TRBV5-5
abundance: NA
d_gene: TRBD1
j_gene: TRBJ2-1
CDR3nt: TGTGCCAGCAGCTTCACTACGACAGGGTGGCCCAATGAGCAGTTCTTC
CDR3aa: CASSFTTTGWPNEQFF

v_gene: TRBV11-3
abundance: once
d_gene: NA
j_gene: TRBJ2-7
CDR3nt: TGTGCCAGCAGCTTAGTCCGGTTTGAGCAGTACTTC
CDR3aa: CASSLVRFEQYF

v_gene: TRBV4-1
abundance: NA
d_gene: TRBD1
j_gene: TRBJ2-1
CDR3nt: TGCGCCAGCAGGCGGTGGGGACAGGGGTCGCCAGAGCAGTTCTTC
CDR3aa: CASRRWGQGSPEQFF

v_gene: TRBV25-1
abundance: NA
d_gene: TRBD1
j_gene: TRBJ2-5
CDR3nt: TGTGCCAGCAGTGAACAGGGGGCAAGGGAGACCCAGTACTTC
CDR3aa: CASSEQGARETQYF

v_gene: TRBV10-3
abundance: many
d_gene: NA
j_gene: TRBJ2-7
CDR3nt: TGTGCCATCAGTCCCGGACAGCCCAATCCCTACGAGCAGTACTTC
CDR3aa: CAISPGQPNPYEQYF

v_gene: TRBV29-1
abundance: NA
d_gene: TRBD1
j_gene: TRBJ1-3
CDR3nt: TGCAGCGTTGATCTGACAGGGGGGCCTGGAAACACCATATATTTT
CDR3aa: CSVDLTGGPGNTIYF

v_gene: TRBV7-9
abundance: NA
d_gene: NA
j_gene: TRBJ1-1
CDR3nt: TGTGCCAGCAGCTTGACCTATCGGGGGAAAGCTTTCTTT
CDR3aa: CASSLTYRGKAFF

v_gene: TRBV19
abundance: NA
d_gene: TRBD1
j_gene: TRBJ2-3
CDR3nt: TGTGCCAGTAGTATAGCAGGGGGCGCCGATACGCAGTATTTT
CDR3aa: CASSIAGGADTQYF

v_gene: TRBV27
abundance: NA
d_gene: TRBD2
j_gene: TRBJ2-1
CDR3nt: TGTGCCAGCAGTTTAGAGCGGGGGGGCTACAATGAGCAGTTCTTC
CDR3aa: CASSLERGGYNEQFF

v_gene: TRBV28
abundance: NA
d_gene: NA
j_gene: TRBJ2-7
CDR3nt: TGTGCCAGCACCCCTCGAGGCTCCTACGAGCAGTACTTC
CDR3aa: CASTPRGSYEQYF

v_gene: TRBV4-1
abundance: NA
d_gene: NA
j_gene: TRBJ2-7
CDR3nt: TGCGCCAGCAGCCAAGAATCCTTCCTCTACGAGCAGTACTTC
CDR3aa: CASSQESFLYEQYF

v_gene: TRBV27
abundance: NA
d_gene: NA
j_gene: TRBJ1-6
CDR3nt: TGTGCCAGCAGCCCTACTTGGGTTCAGGGTAGGGATTCACCCCTCCACTTT
CDR3aa: CASSPTWVQGRDSPLHF

v_gene: TRBV9
abundance: NA
d_gene: NA
j_gene: TRBJ1-4
CDR3nt: TGTGCCAGCAGCTCACCGACAGTTCGGGGGGAAAAACTGTTTTTT
CDR3aa: CASSSPTVRGEKLFF

v_gene: TRBV29-1
abundance: NA
d_gene: NA
j_gene: TRBJ2-5
CDR3nt: TGCAGCGTTGAAGAGGTAAGGGGAGGAGAGACCCAGTACTTC
CDR3aa: CSVEEVRGGETQYF

v_gene: TRBV4-2
abundance: NA
d_gene: NA
j_gene: TRBJ2-1
CDR3nt: TGTGCCAGCAGCCGCGTGCAGCCTAGCGTCGCTTTGGATGAGCAGTTCTTC
CDR3aa: CASSRVQPSVALDEQFF

v_gene: TRBV14
abundance: few
d_gene: TRBD1
j_gene: TRBJ1-2
CDR3nt: TGTGCCAGCAGCCAACCCGGGACAGGCAGAGACTATGGCTACACCTTC
CDR3aa: CASSQPGTGRDYGYTF

v_gene: TRBV5-6
abundance: NA
d_gene: NA
j_gene: TRBJ2-7
CDR3nt: TGTGCCAGCAGCTTGGGGTCGGGTCAGATCGCCTACGAGCAGTACTTC
CDR3aa: CASSLGSGQIAYEQYF